This entry concerns a single T cell receptor beta chain. Germline CDR1 is SEHNR and CDR2 is FQNEAQ (reference sequence). V shed 3 bases and J 1 base; nucleotides not matched to a gene: 6. The CDR3 loop spans 16 amino acids. Per the original methods: Estimation of nucleated cell counts relied on the amplification of reference gene primers. Generated by immunoSEQ multiplex PCR, the TCRdb table keeps only in-frame clones and is missing some. That table is the source of V, J and clone size, and D and trimming were worked out from the DNA. This table has fewer than 350,000 clones, approximately 86% appearing once. This specimen comes from a study of blood T cell repertoires in COVID-19. The wider study: Both acute and convalescent COVID-19 samples were obtained from the United States, Italy and Spain. In each case, the material was cDNA or gDNA derived from T cells, B-cell-depleted T cells, or PBMCs.

The sequencing sample was made of peripheral blood. This clonotype was sampled from a man aged 18 to 30 with active or convalescent COVID-19. The chain uses TRBV7-9 and TRBJ1-1, with 9 nucleotides matching TRBD1. DNA for the CDR3: TGTGCCAGCAGCTTCGGGACAGGGCTTTCGAACACTGAAGCTTTCTTT. This sequence encodes CASSFGTGLSNTEAFF.